The next 5 T cell receptor beta chains were all read from a single sample in a study of CD8 T cells in Susac syndrome. Reverse transcription of roughly 0.45 to 1 ug RNA was carried out with random hexamers. TCRdb re-analysed the immunoSEQ multiplex PCR reads in MiXCR, keeping a single row per CDR3 protein. The data contain about 130,000 distinct CDR3 sequences, 90% to 95% of them singletons. The sequencing input was CD8+ T cells from PBMCs. These receptors came from a human donor with multiple sclerosis.

The chain carries TRBV5-6 and TRBJ2-7; no clear D. The CDR3 extends over 15 amino acids. Germline loops: CDR1 SGHDT, CDR2 YYEEEE. Trimming cost V 0 bases and J 7 bases, with 17 bases left between them. CDR3 sequence reads: CASSLGLTSSREQYF. CDR3 nucleotides: TGTGCCAGCAGCTTGGGACTTACTTCTTCTAGGGAGCAGTACTTC.

The chain links TRBV19 to TRBJ1-1, with 9 positions matching TRBD1. This CDR3 is 16 amino acids long. The V gene end was trimmed by 6 bases and the J gene end by 5 bases; junction bases not matched to a gene: 13. Germline CDR1 and CDR2: LNHDA and SQIVND (reference sequence). The CDR3 DNA reads as TGTGCCAGTAGGCTCTCCGGGACAGGGTGGGAAACTGAAGCTTTCTTT. Translating gives CASRLSGTGWETEAFF.

V is TRBV6-5 and J is TRBJ2-5, with D perhaps TRBD2 (6 bases). The CDR3 contains 15 residues. V was cut by 5 bases and J by 5 bases, with 18 bases left in between. CDR1 MNHEY and CDR2 SVGAGI come from the germline V gene. The CDR3 coding sequence is TGTGCCAGCAGTAAAGGGTGGGAGGCCTTGGAGACCCAGTACTTC. Encoded protein: CASSKGWEALETQYF.

V and J are TRBV3-1 and TRBJ2-1; 8 positions agree with TRBD2. The trim removed 2 bases at V and 6 bases at J, leaving 6 bases unmatched. Germline assignment: CDR1 LGHDT and CDR2 YNNKEL (reference sequence). This CDR3 has 15 residues. CDR3 nucleotide sequence: TGTGCCAGCAGCCAAAGGACTAGCATACGCAATGAGCAGTTCTTC. Translated, it gives CASSQRTSIRNEQFF.

The genes are TRBV20-1 and TRBJ2-1; D is ambiguous. Germline CDR1 reads DFQATT; CDR2 reads SNEGSKA (reference sequence). CDR3 length: 13 residues. V was cut by 0 bases and J by 4 bases, with 7 bases left in between. The CDR3 spells CSARDPGYNEQFF. As DNA, the CDR3 is TGCAGTGCTAGAGATCCGGGTTACAATGAGCAGTTCTTC.